This TCR beta chain is from a study of T cell clonality in common variable immunodeficiency. Overall study findings and caveats: TCRbeta clonality was increased in CVID versus healthy controls.

Patients and controls were mostly of Caucasian heritage. CDR3 length: 13 amino acids. V lost 7 bases to trimming and J lost 2 bases, with 12 bases between them. Germline V gene data show CDR1 as MDHEN and CDR2 as SYDVKM. This table comes from immunoSEQ multiplex PCR, and its TCRdb copy is limited to in-frame clones, with some not included. Listed for the sample are about 52,000 clones, none seen a single time. This clone was picked up many times. The antigen remains undetermined. From the germline J gene comes the end of the CDR3, since the read stops 3 residues before it. This chain joins TRBV28 and TRBJ2-7; D possibly matches TRBD1 or TRBD2 (5 bases each). This clonotype was obtained from a person between 18 and 70 years old in good health. The sequencing input was peripheral blood mononuclear cells. This CDR3 is CASIQEVPYEQYF. The covered CDR3 bases are TGTGCCAGCATACAGGAGGTGCCCTACGAG. Complete variable domain (other parts from reference TRBV28 and TRBJ2-7): DVKVTQSSRYLVKRTGEKVFLECVQDMDHENMFWYRQDPGLGLRLIYFSYDVKMKEKGDIPEGYSVSREKKERFSLILESASTNQTSMYLCASIQEVPYEQYFGPGTRLTVT.